Below, 13 T cell receptor beta chains from the same sample are listed, as sequenced in a study of identical twins. TCRdb re-analysed the 5' RACE reads in MiXCR, keeping a single row per CDR3 protein. The sample shows a few hundred thousand distinct CDR3 sequences, roughly 9% of them seen only once. Sequenced: naive T cells sorted from blood. All receptors come from a woman aged 50 to 60 in good health.

Details on this clonotype: Given the absence of the conserved phenylalanine or tryptophan at the CDR3 end, a read error is likely. The V and J genes are TRBV6-6 and TRBJ1-1; D not resolved. The V gene lost 4 bases and the J gene lost 5 bases, with 11 bases spanning the gap. This CDR3 has 13 residues. Germline V gives CDR1 MNHNY, CDR2 SVGAGI (reference sequence). CDR3 DNA sequence: TGTGCCAGCAGTTTCCAGGTCGGGACTGAAGCTTTCTTA. Protein: CASSFQVGTEAFL.

The CDR3 reads CASSSRARSYEQYV. DNA for the CDR3: TGTGCCAGCAGTTCGCGGGCCAGATCCTACGAGCAGTACGTC. The chain is built from TRBV27 and TRBJ2-7, with a possible D match to TRBD2 (5 bases). V lost 4 bases to trimming and J lost 1 base, with 11 bases between them. The CDR3 is 14 amino acids. CDR1 and CDR2 (germline): MNHEY, SMNVEV (reference sequence).

This clonotype was seen many times. The V and J genes are TRBV12-3 or TRBV12-4 and TRBJ2-2; 12 nucleotides match TRBD2. Unmatched junction bases numbered 4, after V lost 7 bases and J lost 7 bases. The CDR3 runs to 14 residues. The CDR3 is CASTSTSGSGELFF. In DNA, the CDR3 is TGTGCCAGCACCTCGACTAGCGGGAGCGGGGAGCTGTTTTTT.

The gene calls are TRBV4-1 and TRBJ1-1; perhaps TRBD1 as D (5 bases). Germline values: CDR1 MGHRA, CDR2 YSYEKL. The germline V and J ends were trimmed by 2 bases and 4 bases, with 14 bases remaining between them. The CDR3 spans 15 residues. The CDR3 is CASSQIMIGGTEAFF. The CDR3 DNA reads as TGCGCCAGCAGCCAAATCATGATCGGGGGCACTGAAGCTTTCTTT.

This clonotype showed up many times. V is TRBV10-3 and J is TRBJ2-2; D may be TRBD2 (6 bases). CDR1 ENHRY and CDR2 SYGVKD come from the germline V gene. This CDR3 region has 14 residues. Trimming cost V 6 bases and J 2 bases, with 10 bases left between them. Written as DNA, the CDR3 is TGTGCCATCAGGGGACTCCTCAACACCGGGGAGCTGTTTTTT. Translation: CAIRGLLNTGELFF.

This clonotype was seen at least ten times. CDR3 nucleotide sequence: TGTGCCATCAATAGCGGCGGGGGATGGGGGGAGCAGTTCTTC. It codes for CAINSGGGWGEQFF. The chain carries TRBV10-3 and TRBJ2-1; 7 bases are shared with TRBD2. The CDR3 covers 14 residues. The V and J ends lost 7 bases and 10 bases, in that order; junction bases with no gene match: 13. Per germline, CDR1 ENHRY and CDR2 SYGVKD.

Only a few counts were recorded for this clonotype. V gene TRBV7-8 combines with J gene TRBJ2-7; 7 bases fit TRBD1. The V and J ends lost 5 bases and 4 bases, in that order; junction bases with no gene match: 11. This CDR3 has 15 amino acids. The germline gives CDR1 SGHVS, CDR2 FQNEAQ. Here the CDR3 DNA reads TGTGCCAGCAGCCCCGAGGGGGCCGGGCCATACGAGCAGTACGTC. The encoded protein is CASSPEGAGPYEQYV.

This clonotype showed up many times. The rearrangement uses TRBV5-1 and TRBJ1-2; D gene ambiguous. The CDR3 totals 14 residues. Germline V lookup: CDR1 SGHRS, CDR2 YFSETQ. V was trimmed by 0 bases and J by 4 bases, leaving 10 bases between them. In DNA form, the CDR3 reads TGCGCCAGCAGCTTGGAATCGGACCTCTATGGCTACACCTTC. This codes for CASSLESDLYGYTF.

The rearrangement links TRBV9 to TRBJ1-6; D uncertain. Trimming stripped 0 bases from V and 8 bases from J, with 9 bases between. The germline V gene has CDR1 SGDLS and CDR2 YYNGEE. This CDR3 comprises 14 residues. The CDR3 reads CASSVVGGDSPLHF. The CDR3 DNA sequence: TGTGCCAGCAGCGTAGTGGGAGGAGATTCACCCCTCCACTTT.

Here the CDR3 reads CASSLARGRTSVYEQYF. The DNA of the CDR3 is TGTGCCAGCAGCTTAGCGCGAGGGAGGACTAGCGTTTACGAGCAGTACTTC. The V and J genes are TRBV7-8 and TRBJ2-7; 9 bases agree with TRBD2. The junction had 10 bases not matched to a gene; V was cut back by 0 bases and J by 4 bases. This CDR3 is 17 amino acids long. CDR1 SGHVS and CDR2 FQNEAQ come from the germline V gene.

This clonotype was seen ten or more times. V and J are TRBV24-1 and TRBJ2-1; TRBD2 is a possible D gene (6 bases). Trimming stripped 0 bases from V and 5 bases from J, with 10 bases between. Germline CDR1 KGHDR, CDR2 SFDVKD. The CDR3 consists of 15 residues. CDR3 loop: CATSDLQDYNNEQFF. As DNA, the CDR3 is TGTGCCACCAGTGATTTGCAGGACTATAACAATGAGCAGTTCTTC.

This rearrangement joins TRBV6-1 to TRBJ1-1; a possible D gene is TRBD1 (5 bases). V lost 8 bases and J 1 base, leaving 20 bases between the germline ends. The CDR3 is made up of 16 amino acids. Germline V gene data show CDR1 as MNHNS and CDR2 as SASEGT. As DNA, the CDR3 is TGTGCCAGCGTGCAGGGCCTCTCAACTGGGAACACTGAAGCTTTCTTT. Translation gives CASVQGLSTGNTEAFF.

The V and J genes are TRBV7-9 and TRBJ2-5; D remains ambiguous. V gave up 5 bases and J gave up 7 bases, with 11 bases separating them. Germline values: CDR1 SEHNR, CDR2 FQNEAQ (reference sequence). CDR3 length equals 12 residues. CDR3 coding DNA: TGTGCCAGCAGCCGCTGGGAAGGGACCCAGTACTTC. Translating gives CASSRWEGTQYF.